The rows below give T cell receptor beta chains drawn from one sample of a study of blood T cell repertoires in COVID-19. TCRdb keeps only in-frame clones here, not all; method: immunoSEQ multiplex PCR. The sample lists around 300,000 clones; 70% to 90% were seen once. Sequencing used peripheral blood. The receptors derive from a woman between 35 and 50 years old with acute or convalescent COVID-19. The CDR3 runs from the conserved cysteine through the conserved F or W. The D gene is left open where the match is weak. Only part of the rows carry a size: once, few, many, or a class if the clone is expanded.

D	size	V	J	CDR3	DNA
TRBD2	.	TRBV10-2	TRBJ2-3	CASSGMGLAGLSTDTQYF	TGCGCCAGCAGTGGGATGGGACTAGCGGGACTTAGCACAGATACGCAGTATTTT
.	.	TRBV3-1/TRBV3-2	TRBJ1-2	CASSPDVPRGDYGYTF	TGTGCCAGCAGCCCAGATGTCCCTCGGGGGGACTATGGCTACACCTTC
.	.	TRBV10-3	TRBJ2-5	CAINGGLGQETQYF	TGTGCCATCAACGGGGGGCTAGGACAAGAGACCCAGTACTTC
TRBD1	.	TRBV15	TRBJ1-3	CATSPRLGQTSGNTIYF	TGTGCCACCAGCCCGCGCTTGGGACAGACCTCTGGAAACACCATATATTTT
.	.	TRBV7-9	TRBJ1-1	CASSPGGVAEAFF	TGTGCCAGCAGCCCAGGCGGGGTAGCTGAAGCTTTCTTT
TRBD1	.	TRBV10-3	TRBJ1-2	CAIGGTGDNYGYTF	TGTGCCATCGGGGGGACAGGGGATAACTATGGCTACACCTTC
.	.	TRBV7-6	TRBJ1-1	CAGAGNEAFF	TGTGCCGGTGCGGGGAACGAAGCTTTCTTT
TRBD2	.	TRBV24-1	TRBJ2-1	CATSERGTTRYNEQFF	TGTGCCACCAGTGAACGAGGGACTACCCGATACAATGAGCAGTTCTTC
TRBD2	.	TRBV11-2	TRBJ2-5	CASSPGTSGGQETQYF	TGTGCCAGCAGCCCCGGGACTAGCGGGGGCCAAGAGACCCAGTACTTC
TRBD1	.	TRBV3-1/TRBV3-2	TRBJ1-1	CASSLYRGTEAFF	TGTGCCAGCAGCCTCTACAGGGGGACTGAAGCTTTCTTT
.	.	TRBV13	TRBJ1-1	CASSSQGTTEAFF	TGTGCCAGCAGCTCACAGGGAACCACTGAAGCTTTCTTT
TRBD1	.	TRBV18	TRBJ1-3	CASSPGLQGTGNTIYF	TGTGCCAGCTCACCAGGGTTACAGGGGACTGGAAACACCATATATTTT
TRBD1	.	TRBV18	TRBJ1-1	CASSPMITGTGGTEAFF	TGTGCCAGCTCACCCATGATAACCGGGACAGGGGGCACTGAAGCTTTCTTT
TRBD1	.	TRBV19	TRBJ1-6	CASKPGQGNSPLHF	TGTGCCAGTAAACCGGGACAGGGGAATTCACCCCTCCACTTT
.	once	TRBV20-1	TRBJ1-2	CSAPGGYTF	TGCAGTGCCCCGGGAGGCTACACCTTC
.	.	TRBV20-1	TRBJ2-3	CSARADTQYF	TGCAGTGCTAGAGCGGATACGCAGTATTTT
.	few	TRBV5-1	TRBJ1-1	CASSFGQMNTEAFF	TGCGCCAGCAGCTTTGGACAAATGAACACTGAAGCTTTCTTT
TRBD1	.	TRBV5-4	TRBJ1-4	CASSSHRGFREKLFF	TGTGCCAGCAGCTCGCACAGGGGATTTAGGGAAAAACTGTTTTTT
.	.	TRBV11-3	TRBJ1-5	CASSLDDGAWRAQSNQPQHF	TGTGCCAGCAGCTTAGATGATGGAGCATGGAGGGCGCAAAGCAATCAGCCCCAGCATTTT
.	.	TRBV6-5	TRBJ1-3	CASSSGGLGNTIYF	TGTGCCAGCAGTTCGGGGGGCTTGGGAAACACCATATATTTT
TRBD2	.	TRBV7-2	TRBJ2-1	CASSFSGGPYNEQFF	TGTGCCAGCAGCTTCAGCGGGGGGCCTTACAATGAGCAGTTCTTC
.	once	TRBV6-1	TRBJ1-5	CASSERVQGKSSNQPQHF	TGTGCCAGCAGTGAACGGGTACAGGGCAAGAGCAGCAATCAGCCCCAGCATTTT